The TCR beta chain under discussion was sequenced for a study of cytomegalovirus exposure and HLA in healthy donors. The PCR contained 60 Vbeta and 13 Jbeta primers. Assay: immunoSEQ multiplex PCR; the TCRdb copy retains only in-frame clones and omits some. The sample includes approximately 180,000 clones, about three quarters of them seen just once. This clone was recorded only once. The CDR3 loop spans 14 amino acids. Germline V lookup: CDR1 MDHEN, CDR2 SYDVKM. With 5 bases clipped from V and 7 bases from J, the junction kept 10 bases outside the gene matches. This chain connects TRBV28 to TRBJ1-2; 7 bases map to TRBD1. The clonotype comes from a woman in her thirties or forties in good health and CMV-seronegative. What was sequenced was PBMCs. The CDR3: CASSLTRQGPGYTF. The DNA of the CDR3 is TGTGCCAGCAGTCTTACCCGACAGGGCCCTGGCTACACCTTC.